The 15 T cell receptor beta chains reported below all come from one sample, sequenced in a study of cytomegalovirus exposure and HLA in healthy donors. PCR amplification relied on 60 Vbeta primers (plus 13 Jbeta primers). TCRdb keeps only in-frame clones here, not all; method: immunoSEQ multiplex PCR. The data hold about 150,000 clones, with 77% observed a single time. Sequencing was carried out using PBMCs. These receptors all stem from a male donor in good health and CMV-seronegative.

Only a few counts were recorded for this clone. The rearrangement joins TRBV19 to TRBJ2-7; TRBD1 aligns across 9 bases. The V gene's germline CDR1 is LNHDA and CDR2 SQIVND (reference sequence). V dropped 7 bases and J dropped 2; count of bases not matched to a gene: 9. The CDR3 has 15 residues. In DNA, the CDR3 is TGTGCCAGTAATACCGGGACAGGGCTACCCTACGAGCAGTACTTC. It specifies CASNTGTGLPYEQYF.

The chain carries TRBV18 and TRBJ2-2, with 8 bases matching TRBD1. Germline CDR1 and CDR2: KGHSH and LQKENI. The trim removed 4 bases at V and 5 bases at J, leaving 6 bases unmatched. The CDR3 loop spans 15 amino acids. The CDR3 DNA reads as TGTGCCAGCTCACTGGGGACAGGTCGGACCGGGGAGCTGTTTTTT. The encoded protein is CASSLGTGRTGELFF.

The V call is TRBV18, the J call TRBJ1-1; 7 bases fit TRBD1. CDR1 is KGHSH and CDR2 is LQKENI in the germline V gene. CDR3 length: 14 amino acids. After removal of 10 bases from V and 1 base from J, the junction contained 9 bases not matched to a gene. The CDR3 reads CANRDSTRNTEAFF. The CDR3 DNA sequence: TGTGCCAACCGGGACAGTACAAGGAACACTGAAGCTTTCTTT.

The chain links TRBV19 to TRBJ2-2; 8 bases map to TRBD2. The CDR3 runs to 16 residues. V shed 1 base, J shed 6 bases, and the junction held 7 bases outside the gene matches. CDR1 is LNHDA, CDR2 SQIVND, per germline (reference sequence). Here the CDR3 DNA reads TGTGCCAGTAGTATAGGCGGCGGGGGGCCCCCCGGGGAGCTGTTTTTT. This codes for CASSIGGGGPPGELFF.

The CDR3 DNA reads as TGTGCCAGCAGCGGCCTAGCGACCACAGATACGCAGTATTTT. Translating gives CASSGLATTDTQYF. J is TRBJ2-3 and V is TRBV2; the D gene is possibly TRBD2 (6 bases). The V gene lost 6 bases and the J gene lost 2 bases, with 12 bases spanning the gap. From germline, CDR1 is SNHLY and CDR2 FYNNEI. CDR3 length: 14 residues. The variable domain in full, completed from reference TRBV2 and TRBJ2-3, reads EPEVTQTPSHQVTQMGQEVILRCVPISNHLYFYWYRQILGQKVEFLVSFYNNEISEKSEIFDDQFSVERPDGSNFTLKIRSTKLEDSAMYFCASSGLATTDTQYFGPGTRLTVL.

A single count supports this clone. The chain joins TRBV28 to TRBJ1-2; possibly TRBD1 for D (6 bases). This CDR3 contains 16 residues. V gave up 4 bases and J gave up 4 bases, with 19 bases separating them. CDR1 is MDHEN, CDR2 SYDVKM, per germline. This chain's CDR3 is CASSYEPDSPVYGYTF. CDR3 in DNA: TGTGCCAGCAGTTACGAGCCGGACAGCCCGGTCTATGGCTACACCTTC.

This clone was observed a few times. V gene TRBV7-9 combines with J gene TRBJ2-5; D might be TRBD1 (5 bases). The CDR3 is made up of 16 amino acids. V lost 5 bases and J 0 bases, leaving 16 bases between the germline ends. Germline assignment: CDR1 SEHNR and CDR2 FQNEAQ (reference sequence). The CDR3 DNA reads TGTGCCAGCAGCGCCCCCGACAGAGGAGACCAAGAGACCCAGTACTTC. Translated, it gives CASSAPDRGDQETQYF.

The chain joins TRBV10-3 to TRBJ1-1; perhaps TRBD1 as D (5 bases). The germline gives CDR1 ENHRY, CDR2 SYGVKD. The CDR3 loop spans 12 amino acids. The V and J ends lost 8 bases and 3 bases respectively, with 10 bases between them. Written as DNA, the CDR3 is TGTGCCATCGGCAGGGTTTACACTGAAGCTTTCTTT. This encodes CAIGRVYTEAFF.

The chain employs TRBV7-6 and TRBJ2-5; D possibly corresponds to TRBD1 (5 bases). V lost 5 bases and J lost 3, with 13 bases in between. Germline CDR1 is SGHVS and CDR2 is FNYEAQ. The CDR3 sequence is 14 residues long. CDR3 residues: CASSGDSPKETQYF. CDR3 nucleotides: TGTGCCAGCAGCGGTGACAGCCCCAAAGAGACCCAGTACTTC.

The rearrangement links TRBV29-1 to TRBJ2-7; 8 bases fit TRBD1. Germline CDR1 is SQVTM and CDR2 is ANQGSEA. This CDR3 is built from 15 residues. V shed 0 bases, J shed 1 base, and the junction held 5 bases outside the gene matches. Here the CDR3 reads CSVEDLQGASYEQYF. CDR3 nucleotides: TGCAGCGTTGAAGATCTTCAGGGGGCATCCTACGAGCAGTACTTC.

There are a few counts of this clone. The chain couples TRBV5-8 to TRBJ2-3, with TRBD1 as a possible D gene (6 bases). The V and J ends lost 5 bases and 10 bases respectively, with 14 bases between them. The CDR3 spans 12 residues. Germline V CDR1 and CDR2: SGHTS, YDEGEE. The chain's CDR3 is CASSYDRFAQYF. The CDR3 region has the DNA TGTGCCAGCAGTTACGACAGGTTTGCGCAGTATTTT.

The CDR3 protein is CASRARGKLLDIQYF. CDR3 nucleotide sequence: TGTGCCAGCAGGGCCAGGGGTAAACTGTTAGACATTCAGTACTTC. This rearrangement joins TRBV6-5 to TRBJ2-4; a weak D match, TRBD1 (6 bases). Trimming took off 6 bases at V and 8 bases at J, with 20 bases between the two ends. Looked up from germline, CDR1 is MNHEY and CDR2 is SVGAGI. The CDR3 has 15 amino acids.

This chain links TRBV2 with TRBJ2-7; 7 bases line up with TRBD1. In germline, CDR1 is SNHLY, CDR2 FYNNEI. The CDR3 runs to 13 residues. Trimming cost V 5 bases and J 4 bases; bases outside gene matches: 5. The CDR3 DNA is TGTGCCAGCAGTAGGACAGGAGCTTACGAGCAGTACTTC. Its protein product is CASSRTGAYEQYF.

This clone was recorded only once. This CDR3 reads CASRPGTSTGELFF. The CDR3 nucleotides are TGTGCCAGCAGACCCGGGACTAGCACCGGGGAGCTGTTTTTT. The V call is TRBV7-8, the J call TRBJ2-2; 8 bases are shared with TRBD2. With V trimmed by 6 bases and J by 4 bases, 4 bases remained unmatched. The CDR3 has 14 amino acids. The germline V gene has CDR1 SGHVS and CDR2 FQNEAQ.

This clone was counted only a few times. CDR3 region: CASSQDPLAGGHEQFF. The CDR3 DNA reads TGTGCCAGCAGCCAAGACCCGCTAGCGGGGGGGCATGAGCAGTTCTTC. The J gene is TRBJ2-1, the V gene TRBV14, with 12 bases identical to TRBD2. The ends lost 0 bases at V and 8 bases at J; junction bases unmatched: 5. CDR3 length equals 16 residues. Per the germline V gene, CDR1 is SGHDN and CDR2 is FVKESK.